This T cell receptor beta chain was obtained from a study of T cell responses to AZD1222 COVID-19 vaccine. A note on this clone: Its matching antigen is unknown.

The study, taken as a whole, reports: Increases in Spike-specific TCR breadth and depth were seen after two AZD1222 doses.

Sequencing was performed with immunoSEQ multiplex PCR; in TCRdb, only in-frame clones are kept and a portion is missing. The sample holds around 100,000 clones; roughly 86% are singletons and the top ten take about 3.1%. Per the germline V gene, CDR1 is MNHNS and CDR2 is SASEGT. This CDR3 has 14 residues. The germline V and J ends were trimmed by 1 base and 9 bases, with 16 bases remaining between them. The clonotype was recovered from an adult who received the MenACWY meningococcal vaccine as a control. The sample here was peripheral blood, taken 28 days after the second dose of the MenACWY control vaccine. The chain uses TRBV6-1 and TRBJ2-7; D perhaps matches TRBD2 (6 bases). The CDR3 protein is CASSEGRGVGGQYF. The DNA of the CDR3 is TGTGCCAGCAGTGAAGGCCGAGGGGTCGGGGGGCAGTACTTC.